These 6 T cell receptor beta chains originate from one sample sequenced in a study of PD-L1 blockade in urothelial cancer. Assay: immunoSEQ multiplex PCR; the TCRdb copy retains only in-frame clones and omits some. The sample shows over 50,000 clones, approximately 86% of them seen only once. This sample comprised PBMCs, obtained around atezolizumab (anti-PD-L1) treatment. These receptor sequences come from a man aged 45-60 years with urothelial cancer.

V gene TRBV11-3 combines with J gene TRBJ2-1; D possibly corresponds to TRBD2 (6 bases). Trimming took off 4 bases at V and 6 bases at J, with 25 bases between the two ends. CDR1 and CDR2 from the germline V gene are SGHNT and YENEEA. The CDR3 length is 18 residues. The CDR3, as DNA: TGTGCCAGCAGCTCCTACTCGGGAGAGGGTCTACCGGGCAATGAGCAGTTCTTC. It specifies CASSSYSGEGLPGNEQFF.

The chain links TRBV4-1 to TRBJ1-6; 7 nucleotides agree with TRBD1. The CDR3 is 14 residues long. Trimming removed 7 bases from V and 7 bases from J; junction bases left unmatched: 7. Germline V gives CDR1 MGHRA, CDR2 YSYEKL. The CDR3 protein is CASKVPGQNSPLHF. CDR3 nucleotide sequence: TGCGCCAGCAAAGTCCCGGGACAGAATTCACCCCTCCACTTT.

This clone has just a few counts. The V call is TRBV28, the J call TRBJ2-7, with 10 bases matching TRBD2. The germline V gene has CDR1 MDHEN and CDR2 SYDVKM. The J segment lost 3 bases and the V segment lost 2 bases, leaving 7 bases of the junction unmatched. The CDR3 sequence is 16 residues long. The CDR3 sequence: CASSLRASGSLYEQYF. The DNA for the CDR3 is TGTGCCAGCAGTTTAAGGGCTAGCGGGAGCCTCTACGAGCAGTACTTC.

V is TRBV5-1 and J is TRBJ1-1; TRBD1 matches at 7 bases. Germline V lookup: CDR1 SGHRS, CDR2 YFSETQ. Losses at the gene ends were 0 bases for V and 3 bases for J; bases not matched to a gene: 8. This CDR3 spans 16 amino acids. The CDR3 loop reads CASSLGDTGAYTEAFF. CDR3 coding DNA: TGCGCCAGCAGCTTGGGGGATACAGGGGCGTACACTGAAGCTTTCTTT.

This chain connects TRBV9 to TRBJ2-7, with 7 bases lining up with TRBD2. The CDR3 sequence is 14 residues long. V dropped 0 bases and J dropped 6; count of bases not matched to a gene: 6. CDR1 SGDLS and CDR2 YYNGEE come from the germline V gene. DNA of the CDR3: TGTGCCAGCAGCGTAGGACTAGCTCTGGGCGAGCAGTACTTC. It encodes CASSVGLALGEQYF.

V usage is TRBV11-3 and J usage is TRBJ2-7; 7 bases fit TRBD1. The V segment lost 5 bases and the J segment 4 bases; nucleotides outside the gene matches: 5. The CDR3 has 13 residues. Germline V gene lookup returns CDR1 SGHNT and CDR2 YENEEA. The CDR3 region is CASSTRTGYEQYF. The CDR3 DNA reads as TGTGCCAGCAGCACCCGGACAGGTTACGAGCAGTACTTC. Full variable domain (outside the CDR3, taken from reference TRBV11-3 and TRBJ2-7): EAGVVQSPRYKIIEKKQPVAFWCNPISGHNTLYWYLQNLGQGPELLIRYENEEAVDDSQLPKDRFSAERLKGVDSTLKIQPAELGDSAVYLCASSTRTGYEQYFGPGTRLTVT.